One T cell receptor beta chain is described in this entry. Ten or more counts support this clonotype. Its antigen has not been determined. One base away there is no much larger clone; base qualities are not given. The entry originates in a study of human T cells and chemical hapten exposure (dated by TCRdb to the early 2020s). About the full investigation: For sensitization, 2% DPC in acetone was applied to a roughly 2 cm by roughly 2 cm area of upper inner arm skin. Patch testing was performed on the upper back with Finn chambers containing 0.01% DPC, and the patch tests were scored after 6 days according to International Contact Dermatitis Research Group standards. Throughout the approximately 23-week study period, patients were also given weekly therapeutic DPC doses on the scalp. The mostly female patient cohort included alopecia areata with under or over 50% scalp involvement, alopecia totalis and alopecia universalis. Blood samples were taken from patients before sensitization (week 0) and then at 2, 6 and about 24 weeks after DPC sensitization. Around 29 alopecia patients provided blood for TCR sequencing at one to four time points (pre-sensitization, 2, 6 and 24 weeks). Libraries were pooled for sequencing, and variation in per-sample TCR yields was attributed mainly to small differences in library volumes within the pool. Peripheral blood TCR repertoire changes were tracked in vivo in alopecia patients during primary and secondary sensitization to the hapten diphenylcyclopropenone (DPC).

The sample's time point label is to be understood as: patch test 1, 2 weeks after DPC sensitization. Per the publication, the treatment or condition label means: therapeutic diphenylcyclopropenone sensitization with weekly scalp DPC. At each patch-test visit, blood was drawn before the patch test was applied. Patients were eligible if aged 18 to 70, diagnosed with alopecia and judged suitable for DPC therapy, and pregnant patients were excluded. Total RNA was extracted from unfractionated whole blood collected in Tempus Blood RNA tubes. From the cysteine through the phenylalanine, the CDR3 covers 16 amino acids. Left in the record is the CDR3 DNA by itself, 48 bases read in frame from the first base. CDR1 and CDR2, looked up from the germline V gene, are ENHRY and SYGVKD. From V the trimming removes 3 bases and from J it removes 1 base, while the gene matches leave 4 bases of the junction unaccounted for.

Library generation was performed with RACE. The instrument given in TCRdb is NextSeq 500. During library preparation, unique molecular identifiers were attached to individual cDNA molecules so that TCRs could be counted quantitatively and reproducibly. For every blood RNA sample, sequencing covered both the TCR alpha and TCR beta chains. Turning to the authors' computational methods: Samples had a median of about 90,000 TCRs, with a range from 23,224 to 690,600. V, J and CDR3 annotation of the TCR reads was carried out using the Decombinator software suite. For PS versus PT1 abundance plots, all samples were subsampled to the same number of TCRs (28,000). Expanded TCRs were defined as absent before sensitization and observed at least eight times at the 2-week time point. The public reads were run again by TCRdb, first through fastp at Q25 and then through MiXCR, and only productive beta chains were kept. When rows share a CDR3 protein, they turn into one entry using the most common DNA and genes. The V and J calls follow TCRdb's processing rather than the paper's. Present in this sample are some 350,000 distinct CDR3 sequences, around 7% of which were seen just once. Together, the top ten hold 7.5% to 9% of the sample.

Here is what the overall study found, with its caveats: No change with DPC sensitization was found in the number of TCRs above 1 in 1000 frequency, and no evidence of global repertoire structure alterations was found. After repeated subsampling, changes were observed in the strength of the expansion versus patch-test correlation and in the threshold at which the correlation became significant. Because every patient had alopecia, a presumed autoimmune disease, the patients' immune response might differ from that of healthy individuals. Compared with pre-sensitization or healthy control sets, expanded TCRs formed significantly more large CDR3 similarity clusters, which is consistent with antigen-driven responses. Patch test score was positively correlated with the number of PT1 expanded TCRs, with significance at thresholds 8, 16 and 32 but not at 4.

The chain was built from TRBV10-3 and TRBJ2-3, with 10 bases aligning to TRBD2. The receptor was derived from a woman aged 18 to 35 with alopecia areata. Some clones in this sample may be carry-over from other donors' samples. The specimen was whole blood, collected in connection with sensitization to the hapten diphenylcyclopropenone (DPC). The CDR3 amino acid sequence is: CAISELTSGGTDTQYF. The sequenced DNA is TGTGCCATCAGTGAACTTACTAGCGGGGGCACAGATACGCAGTATTTT.